A single sample gave rise to the 32 T cell receptor beta chains below, sequenced in a study of T-cell memory formation after mild COVID-19. MiXCR, applied by TCRdb to the 5' RACE reads, yields one record per CDR3 protein. The data contain roughly 350,000 distinct CDR3 sequences, about 21% of them singletons. Sequenced sample: PBMCs or a T cell subset sorted from them (not recorded which). All receptors come from an adult woman who had mild COVID-19 (a few samples of this study predate the infection). Cell type and time point are not known.

V and J are TRBV4-1 and TRBJ2-2, with 8 bases matching TRBD1. J was trimmed by 3 bases and V by 1 base; bases with no gene match: 1. Germline V lookup: CDR1 MGHRA, CDR2 YSYEKL. The CDR3 has 15 residues. The DNA for the CDR3 is TGCGCCAGCAGCCAAGCGGACAGGGACACCGGGGAGCTGTTTTTT. The encoded protein is CASSQADRDTGELFF.

V is TRBV6-6 and J is TRBJ2-1, with 7 nucleotides matching TRBD2. The J segment lost 4 bases and the V segment lost 6 bases, leaving 3 bases of the junction unmatched. This CDR3 is 13 amino acids long. CDR1 and CDR2 (germline): MNHNY, SVGAGI (reference sequence). CDR3 in amino acids: CASSNGGYNEQFF. For the CDR3, the DNA is TGTGCCAGCAGCAACGGGGGGTACAATGAGCAGTTCTTC.

This clonotype showed up just a few times. The V call is TRBV5-1, the J call TRBJ2-7, with D tentatively TRBD2 (5 bases). The CDR3 is 14 residues long. V dropped 1 base and J dropped 6 bases, with 14 bases sitting between them. From germline, CDR1 is SGHRS and CDR2 YFSETQ. As DNA, the CDR3 is TGCGCCAGCAGCTTGACGACACGTGGGAGCGAGCAGTACTTC. Translated: CASSLTTRGSEQYF. Full variable domain (rest looked up from reference TRBV5-1 and TRBJ2-7): KAGVTQTPRYLIKTRGQQVTLSCSPISGHRSVSWYQQTPGQGLQFLFEYFSETQRNKGNFPGRFSGRQFSNSRSEMNVSTLELGDSALYLCASSLTTRGSEQYFGPGTRLTVT.

Only a few counts were recorded for this clonotype. The V gene is TRBV5-1, the J gene TRBJ1-2, with TRBD1 identical over 8 bases. Per germline, CDR1 SGHRS and CDR2 YFSETQ. This CDR3 has 14 residues. With 1 base clipped from V and 6 bases from J, the junction kept 5 bases outside the gene matches. The CDR3 is CASSLIRTGHGYTF. CDR3 bases: TGCGCCAGCAGCTTGATCCGGACAGGGCATGGCTACACCTTC.

The chain has TRBV5-5 and TRBJ2-1; D not resolved. Germline V CDR1 and CDR2: SGHKS, YYEKEE (reference sequence). V lost 4 bases and J 8 bases, leaving 16 bases between the germline ends. The CDR3 runs to 14 residues. The CDR3 DNA sequence: TGTGCCAGCAGCCCTTGGACCCGTAGGGATGAGCAGTTCTTC. Protein: CASSPWTRRDEQFF.

A few counts support this clonotype. The chain employs TRBV19 and TRBJ1-1; the match to TRBD1 covers 10 bases. Trimming at V came to 8 bases and at J to 4 bases, leaving 1 base not matched to a gene. CDR1 and CDR2 (germline): LNHDA, SQIVND (reference sequence). The CDR3 is made up of 12 amino acids. As DNA, the CDR3 is TGTGCCAGTTGGACAGGGGGCACTGAAGCTTTCTTT. It codes for CASWTGGTEAFF.

This clonotype came up a few times. The chain is built from TRBV5-1 and TRBJ2-3, with 13 bases lining up with TRBD2. V shed 4 bases and J 2 bases; nucleotides not matched to a gene: 4. Germline values: CDR1 SGHRS, CDR2 YFSETQ. The CDR3 loop spans 16 amino acids. The CDR3 region has the DNA TGCGCCAGCAGCATGGGACTAGCGGGGACCACAGATACGCAGTATTTT. As protein: CASSMGLAGTTDTQYF.

This clonotype was observed a few times. The J gene is TRBJ1-2, the V gene TRBV6-5; perhaps TRBD1 as D (5 bases). V lost 4 bases to trimming and J lost 8 bases, with 17 bases between them. CDR1 is MNHEY and CDR2 is SVGAGI in the germline V gene. The CDR3 runs 14 residues. The CDR3 bases are TGTGCCAGCAGTTTTGGGGGGGGTAAGGACGGCTACACCTTC. It yields the protein CASSFGGGKDGYTF.

This chain connects TRBV7-3 to TRBJ2-5; D not certain. Trimming took 2 bases from V and 3 from J, leaving 7 bases between them. The CDR3 is made up of 13 amino acids. Per germline, CDR1 SGHTA and CDR2 FQGTGA. CDR3 nucleotides: TGTGCCAGCAGCTTATTTACAGAAGAGACCCAGTACTTC. It translates to CASSLFTEETQYF.

This clonotype was counted many times. This chain joins TRBV7-2 and TRBJ2-3; D tentatively fits TRBD1 or TRBD2 (6 bases each). CDR1 is SGHTA, CDR2 FQGNSA, per germline. The CDR3 has 17 residues. The V end was cut by 2 bases, the J end by 0 bases, with 15 bases between. CDR3 sequence (DNA): TGTGCCAGCAGCTTATCGGGGGCCGACTCTAGCACAGATACGCAGTATTTT. Encoded protein: CASSLSGADSSTDTQYF.

The rearrangement joins TRBV29-1 to TRBJ2-2; possibly TRBD1 for D (5 bases). V was trimmed by 4 bases and J by 1 base, leaving 13 bases between them. Germline CDR1 and CDR2: SQVTM and ANQGSEA. This CDR3 contains 15 residues. The DNA of the CDR3 is TGCAGCGTTGTAGGGGCCACAGGGAACACCGGGGAGCTGTTTTTT. This codes for CSVVGATGNTGELFF.

In this sample, this clonotype turned up a few times. V and J are TRBV5-6 and TRBJ2-5; TRBD2 matches 9 bases. J was trimmed by 5 bases and V by 3 bases; bases with no gene match: 8. The CDR3 sequence is 15 residues long. Per the germline V gene, CDR1 is SGHDT and CDR2 is YYEEEE. CDR3 protein: CASSWGGGAQETQYF. The CDR3 bases are TGTGCCAGCAGCTGGGGCGGGGGGGCTCAGGAGACCCAGTACTTC.

The chain links TRBV6-6 to TRBJ2-5; D may be TRBD2 (5 bases). The ends were cut back, 2 bases at V and 2 bases at J, with 9 bases in the middle. Germline CDR1 is MNHNY and CDR2 is SVGAGI (reference sequence). CDR3 length: 14 amino acids. The CDR3 DNA sequence: TGTGCCAGCAGTTACGGAGGCTCACAAGAGACCCAGTACTTC. As protein: CASSYGGSQETQYF.

The sample holds a few counts of this clonotype. This chain's CDR3 is CASSQDPGEWENSNQPQHF. The CDR3 DNA is TGCGCCAGCAGCCAAGATCCGGGGGAGTGGGAAAATAGCAATCAGCCCCAGCATTTT. The rearrangement uses TRBV4-1 and TRBJ1-5; tentative D call: TRBD1 (5 bases). CDR1 MGHRA and CDR2 YSYEKL come from the germline V gene. Deletions cut 0 bases from V and 0 bases from J, with 18 bases between. This CDR3 has 19 amino acids.

This clonotype was seen a handful of times. The CDR3 is CASSEYRYEQYF. The DNA for the CDR3 is TGTGCCAGCAGTGAATACCGGTACGAGCAGTACTTC. The chain is built from TRBV25-1 and TRBJ2-7; no definite D call. The CDR3 covers 12 residues. The V gene lost 0 bases and the J gene lost 4 bases, with 4 bases spanning the gap. Germline V gene data show CDR1 as MGHDK and CDR2 as SYGVNS.

The chain joins TRBV2 to TRBJ1-3; D unclear. CDR1 is SNHLY and CDR2 is FYNNEI in the germline V gene. The CDR3 is 15 residues long. Trimming took 0 bases from V and 0 from J, leaving 6 bases between them. The DNA of the CDR3 is TGTGCCAGCAGTGAAGCGGACTTCTCTGGAAACACCATATATTTT. Residues: CASSEADFSGNTIYF.

The chain couples TRBV9 to TRBJ2-1; maybe TRBD2 (6 bases). Germline lookup yields CDR1 SGDLS and CDR2 YYNGEE. CDR3 length: 14 amino acids. V gave up 1 base and J gave up 7 bases, with 12 bases separating them. CDR3 sequence reads: CASSVNTSPNEQFF. The CDR3 DNA is TGTGCCAGCAGCGTAAATACTAGCCCGAATGAGCAGTTCTTC.

This clonotype was counted a few times. This rearrangement joins TRBV4-1 to TRBJ2-3; a weak D match, TRBD1 (5 bases). V was shortened by 2 bases and J by 6 bases, with 9 bases between the two germline ends. The germline V gene has CDR1 MGHRA and CDR2 YSYEKL. The CDR3 totals 13 residues. CDR3 in amino acids: CASSQMTVDTQYF. In nucleotides, the CDR3 is TGCGCCAGCAGCCAAATGACAGTTGATACGCAGTATTTT.

The chain carries TRBV5-1 and TRBJ2-7, with 10 bases aligning to TRBD1. The CDR3 spans 14 residues. V shed 4 bases, J shed 6 bases, and the junction held 7 bases outside the gene matches. The germline CDR1 and CDR2 sequences are SGHRS and YFSETQ. In nucleotides, the CDR3 is TGCGCCAGCAGCCCCGGGACAGGGGAAGGCGAGCAGTACTTC. Protein sequence: CASSPGTGEGEQYF.

The chain recombines TRBV24-1 with TRBJ2-3, with D perhaps TRBD1 (5 bases). Trimming took 4 bases from V and 0 from J, leaving 10 bases between them. Per germline, CDR1 KGHDR and CDR2 SFDVKD. The CDR3 extends over 15 amino acids. This chain's CDR3 is CATSDVGASTDTQYF. CDR3 nucleotides: TGTGCCACCAGTGACGTAGGGGCTAGCACAGATACGCAGTATTTT.

The chain uses TRBV20-1 and TRBJ2-2; 11 bases agree with TRBD2. Germline CDR1 and CDR2: DFQATT and SNEGSKA (reference sequence). The CDR3 has 15 amino acids. Trimming removed 1 base from V and 4 bases from J; junction bases left unmatched: 2. The CDR3 is CSARALAGGTGELFF. In DNA, the CDR3 is TGCAGTGCTAGAGCCCTAGCGGGGGGCACCGGGGAGCTGTTTTTT.

The gene calls are TRBV7-9 and TRBJ2-3, with unresolved D. Germline lookup yields CDR1 SEHNR and CDR2 FQNEAQ (reference sequence). The CDR3 extends over 12 amino acids. V lost 6 bases and J 4 bases, leaving 8 bases between the germline ends. In nucleotides, the CDR3 is TGTGCCAGCAGGGGTGGACCAGATACGCAGTATTTT. Protein: CASRGGPDTQYF.

The chain couples TRBV5-1 to TRBJ2-5; D not certain. The germline CDR1 and CDR2 sequences are SGHRS and YFSETQ. V was cut by 0 bases and J by 2 bases, with 8 bases left in between. This CDR3 is 14 amino acids long. The CDR3 DNA sequence: TGCGCCAGCAGCTTGGTGCCAGGTCAAGAGACCCAGTACTTC. It yields the protein CASSLVPGQETQYF. Combining the CDR3 with reference TRBV5-1 and TRBJ2-5 gives the whole variable domain KAGVTQTPRYLIKTRGQQVTLSCSPISGHRSVSWYQQTPGQGLQFLFEYFSETQRNKGNFPGRFSGRQFSNSRSEMNVSTLELGDSALYLCASSLVPGQETQYFGPGTRLLVL.

The sample holds a few counts of this clonotype. The chain joins TRBV9 to TRBJ1-6; 10 positions agree with TRBD1. The V gene end was trimmed by 4 bases and the J gene end by 9 bases; junction bases not matched to a gene: 4. The CDR3 covers 14 residues. Germline CDR1 and CDR2: SGDLS and YYNGEE. The CDR3 reads CASSPRDRGSPLHF. The CDR3 nucleotides are TGTGCCAGCAGCCCCCGGGACAGGGGTTCACCCCTCCACTTT.

V gene TRBV4-1 combines with J gene TRBJ2-3, with 10 bases matching TRBD2. The CDR3 is 16 amino acids. The V and J ends lost 3 bases and 3 bases, in that order; junction bases with no gene match: 6. CDR1 is MGHRA and CDR2 is YSYEKL in the germline V gene. This chain's CDR3 is CASSQEAGGITDTQYF. The CDR3 bases are TGCGCCAGCAGCCAGGAAGCGGGGGGGATAACAGATACGCAGTATTTT.

There are many counts of this clonotype. The chain employs TRBV24-1 and TRBJ2-3; D is unresolved. Germline CDR1 and CDR2: KGHDR and SFDVKD. The V end lost 4 bases, the J end lost 5 bases, and 9 bases lay between the germline ends. The CDR3 is made up of 13 amino acids. The CDR3 nucleotides are TGTGCCACCAGTGAGCTCTTTGGAGATACGCAGTATTTT. It codes for CATSELFGDTQYF.

The chain joins TRBV27 to TRBJ2-5; D not certain. The CDR3 consists of 13 residues. Germline V gene data show CDR1 as MNHEY and CDR2 as SMNVEV (reference sequence). V was shortened by 4 bases and J by 2 bases, with 8 bases between the two germline ends. The chain's CDR3 is CASSSWAQETQYF. The CDR3 DNA reads TGTGCCAGCAGTTCCTGGGCGCAAGAGACCCAGTACTTC.

The genes are TRBV7-3 and TRBJ1-1; D not certain. This CDR3 is built from 12 residues. Between the trimmed V and J ends, which lost 6 bases and 1 base, there was a span of 6 bases. Germline CDR1 and CDR2: SGHTA and FQGTGA. CDR3 loop: CASRPQNTEAFF. CDR3 sequence (DNA): TGTGCCAGCAGACCACAGAACACTGAAGCTTTCTTT.

This clonotype has more than one count but fewer than ten. As DNA, the CDR3 is TGCGCCAGCAGCCAAGGGACAGGAGACCCCAAGGGGGAGACCCAGTACTTC. The encoded protein is CASSQGTGDPKGETQYF. This chain connects TRBV5-1 to TRBJ2-5, with TRBD1 identical over 8 bases. Germline V gene sequence: CDR1 SGHRS, CDR2 YFSETQ. V lost 4 bases, J lost 5 bases, and 16 bases stayed unmatched. This CDR3 region has 17 residues.

The chain uses TRBV18 and TRBJ1-1, with a tentative D call TRBD1 (6 bases). Trimming cost V 6 bases and J 3 bases, with 14 bases left between them. There are 14 residues in the CDR3. Germline CDR1 is KGHSH and CDR2 is LQKENI. The CDR3 DNA is TGTGCCAGCTCCCAAAACAGGGCAGACACTGAAGCTTTCTTT. This sequence encodes CASSQNRADTEAFF.

The genes are TRBV19 and TRBJ2-7, with D unclear. The CDR3 is 14 residues long. Trimming cost V 5 bases and J 1 base, with 12 bases left between them. The germline V gene has CDR1 LNHDA and CDR2 SQIVND (reference sequence). CDR3 coding DNA: TGTGCCAGTAGTTGGGCTCAGAGTTCCTACGAGCAGTACTTC. It translates to CASSWAQSSYEQYF. The whole variable domain, remainder taken from reference TRBV19 and TRBJ2-7, is DGGITQSPKYLFRKEGQNVTLSCEQNLNHDAMYWYRQDPGQGLRLIYYSQIVNDFQKGDIAEGYSVSREKKESFPLTVTSAQKNPTAFYLCASSWAQSSYEQYFGPGTRLTVT.

The chain uses TRBV5-5 and TRBJ1-2; D is perhaps TRBD1 (6 bases). There are 15 residues in the CDR3. Trimming removed 0 bases from V and 4 bases from J, with 13 bases in between. The germline gives CDR1 SGHKS, CDR2 YYEKEE (reference sequence). CDR3 sequence: CASSLVGQGTYGYTF. The DNA of the CDR3 is TGTGCCAGCAGCTTGGTTGGCCAGGGGACCTATGGCTACACCTTC.